This section outlines one T cell receptor (beta chain) sequence together with its context. These data originate in a study of CD8 T cells in ankylosing spondylitis. Germline V lookup: CDR1 MDHEN, CDR2 SYDVKM. CDR3 length equals 13 residues. Trimming removed 3 bases at V and 2 bases at J, with 7 bases between. MiXCR, applied by TCRdb to the 5' RACE reads, yields one record per CDR3 protein. The sample has 300,000 to 400,000 distinct CDR3 sequences, approximately 20% seen once. Sample: blood, either unsorted or a sorted T cell fraction (not recorded which). This receptor was identified in a male donor with ankylosing spondylitis or in good health (not recorded which). The rearrangement joins TRBV28 to TRBJ2-5, with D unclear. CDR3 nucleotides: TGTGCCAGCAGTTTGATCCAACAAGAGACCCAGTACTTC. It is translated as CASSLIQQETQYF.